This TCR beta chain comes out of a study of CD4+ T cells in melanoma. Generated by immunoSEQ multiplex PCR, the TCRdb table keeps only in-frame clones and is missing some. The profile shows 110,000 to 150,000 clones, 85% to 95% of them singletons. The germline V gene encodes CDR1 SGHVS and CDR2 FQNEAQ. Trimming removed 2 bases from V and 6 bases from J, with 22 bases in between. The CDR3 is 18 residues long. This TCR was sampled from a human donor with melanoma. The chain recombines TRBV7-8 with TRBJ2-2, with D unclear. CDR3 protein: CASSLQSTALGSAGELFF. Written as DNA, the CDR3 is TGTGCCAGCAGCTTACAGTCGACCGCCCTGGGATCTGCCGGGGAGCTGTTTTTT.